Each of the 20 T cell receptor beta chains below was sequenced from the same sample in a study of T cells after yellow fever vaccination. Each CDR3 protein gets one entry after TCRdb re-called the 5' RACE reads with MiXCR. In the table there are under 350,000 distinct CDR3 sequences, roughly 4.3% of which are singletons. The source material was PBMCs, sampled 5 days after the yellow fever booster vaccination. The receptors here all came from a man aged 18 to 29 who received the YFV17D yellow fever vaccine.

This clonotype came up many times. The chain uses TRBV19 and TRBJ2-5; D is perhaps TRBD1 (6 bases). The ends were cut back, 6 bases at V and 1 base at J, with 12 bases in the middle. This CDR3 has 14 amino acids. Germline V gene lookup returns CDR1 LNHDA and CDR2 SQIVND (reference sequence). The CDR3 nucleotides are TGTGCCAGTAGCCAGGGGCTTTTCCAAGAGACCCAGTACTTC. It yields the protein CASSQGLFQETQYF. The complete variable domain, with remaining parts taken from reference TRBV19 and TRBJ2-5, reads DGGITQSPKYLFRKEGQNVTLSCEQNLNHDAMYWYRQDPGQGLRLIYYSQIVNDFQKGDIAEGYSVSREKKESFPLTVTSAQKNPTAFYLCASSQGLFQETQYFGPGTRLLVL.

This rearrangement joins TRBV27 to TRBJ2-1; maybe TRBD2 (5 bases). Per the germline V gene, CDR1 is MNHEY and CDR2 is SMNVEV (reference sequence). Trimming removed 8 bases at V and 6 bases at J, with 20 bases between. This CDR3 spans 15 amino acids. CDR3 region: CASGERSTYTNEQFF. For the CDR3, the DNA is TGTGCCAGCGGCGAGCGGTCCACCTACACCAATGAGCAGTTCTTC.

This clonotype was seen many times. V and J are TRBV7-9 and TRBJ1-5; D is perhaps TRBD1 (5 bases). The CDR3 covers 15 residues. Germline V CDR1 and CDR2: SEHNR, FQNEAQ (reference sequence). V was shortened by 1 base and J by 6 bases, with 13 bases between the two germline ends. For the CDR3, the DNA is TGTGCCAGCAGCTTAGAGGGGACCGGGACTCAGCCCCAGCATTTT. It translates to CASSLEGTGTQPQHF.

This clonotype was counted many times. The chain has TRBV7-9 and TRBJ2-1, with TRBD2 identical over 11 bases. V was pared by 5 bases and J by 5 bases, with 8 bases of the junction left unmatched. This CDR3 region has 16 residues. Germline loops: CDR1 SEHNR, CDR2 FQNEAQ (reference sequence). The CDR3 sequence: CASSVPSGGRHNEQFF. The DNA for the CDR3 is TGTGCCAGCAGCGTACCTAGCGGGGGGCGACACAATGAGCAGTTCTTC.

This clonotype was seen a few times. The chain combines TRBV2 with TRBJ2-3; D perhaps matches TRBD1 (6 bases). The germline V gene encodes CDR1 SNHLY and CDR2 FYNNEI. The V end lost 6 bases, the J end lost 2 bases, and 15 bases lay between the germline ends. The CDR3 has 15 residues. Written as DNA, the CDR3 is TGTGCCAGCAGGGCCTCAGGGGTCTCCACAGATACGCAGTATTTT. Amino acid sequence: CASRASGVSTDTQYF.

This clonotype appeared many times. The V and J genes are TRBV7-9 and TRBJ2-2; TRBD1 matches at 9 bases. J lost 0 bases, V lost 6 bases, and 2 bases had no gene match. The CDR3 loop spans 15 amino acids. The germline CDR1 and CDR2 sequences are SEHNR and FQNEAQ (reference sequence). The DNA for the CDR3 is TGTGCCAGCAGACGGACAGGGGCGAACACCGGGGAGCTGTTTTTT. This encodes CASRRTGANTGELFF.

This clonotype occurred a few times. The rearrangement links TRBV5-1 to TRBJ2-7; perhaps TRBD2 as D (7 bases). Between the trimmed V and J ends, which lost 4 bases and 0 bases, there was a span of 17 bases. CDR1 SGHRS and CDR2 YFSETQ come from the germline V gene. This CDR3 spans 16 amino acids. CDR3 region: CASSGGGAPSSYEQYF. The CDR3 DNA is TGCGCCAGCAGCGGAGGGGGGGCCCCGAGCTCCTACGAGCAGTACTTC.

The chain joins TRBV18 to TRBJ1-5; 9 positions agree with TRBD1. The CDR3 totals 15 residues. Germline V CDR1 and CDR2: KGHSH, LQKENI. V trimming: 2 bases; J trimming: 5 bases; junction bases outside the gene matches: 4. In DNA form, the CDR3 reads TGTGCCAGCTCACCAGCACAGGGGGCACATCAGCCCCAGCATTTT. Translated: CASSPAQGAHQPQHF.

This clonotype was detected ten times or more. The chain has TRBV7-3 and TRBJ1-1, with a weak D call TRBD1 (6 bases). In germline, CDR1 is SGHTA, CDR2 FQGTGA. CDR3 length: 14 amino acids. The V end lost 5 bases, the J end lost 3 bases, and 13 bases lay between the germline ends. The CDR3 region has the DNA TGTGCCAGCAGCGCAGGGTCAGGGGACACTGAAGCTTTCTTT. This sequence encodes CASSAGSGDTEAFF.

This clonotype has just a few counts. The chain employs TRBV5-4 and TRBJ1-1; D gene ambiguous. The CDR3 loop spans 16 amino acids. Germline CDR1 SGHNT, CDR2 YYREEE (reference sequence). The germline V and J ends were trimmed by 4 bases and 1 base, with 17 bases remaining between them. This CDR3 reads CASSRFDRVTNTEAFF. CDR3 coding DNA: TGTGCCAGCAGCCGTTTCGACCGCGTTACGAACACTGAAGCTTTCTTT.

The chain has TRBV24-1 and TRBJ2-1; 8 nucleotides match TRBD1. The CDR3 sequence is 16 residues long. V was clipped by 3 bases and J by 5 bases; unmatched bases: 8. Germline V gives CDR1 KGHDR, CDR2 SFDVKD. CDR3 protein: CATSDPRQGSNNEQFF. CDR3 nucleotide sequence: TGTGCCACCAGTGATCCCAGACAGGGGTCGAACAATGAGCAGTTCTTC.

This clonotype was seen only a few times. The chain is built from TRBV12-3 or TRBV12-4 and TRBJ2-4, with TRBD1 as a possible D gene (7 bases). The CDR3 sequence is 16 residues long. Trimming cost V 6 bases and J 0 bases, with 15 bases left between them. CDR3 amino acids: CASSPTGDLAKNIQYF. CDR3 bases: TGTGCCAGCAGCCCCACAGGGGACTTAGCCAAAAACATTCAGTACTTC.

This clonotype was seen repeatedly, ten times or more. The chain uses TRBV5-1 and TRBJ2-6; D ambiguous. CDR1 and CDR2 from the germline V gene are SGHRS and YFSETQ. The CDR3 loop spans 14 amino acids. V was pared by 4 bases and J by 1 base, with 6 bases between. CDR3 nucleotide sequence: TGCGCCAGCAGCCAGATATCTGGGGCCAACGTCCTGACTTTC. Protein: CASSQISGANVLTF.

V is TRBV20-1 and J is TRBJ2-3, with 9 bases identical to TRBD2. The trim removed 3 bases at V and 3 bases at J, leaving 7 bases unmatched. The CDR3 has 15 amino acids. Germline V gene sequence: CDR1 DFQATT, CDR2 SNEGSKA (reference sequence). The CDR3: CSASAGGAYTDTQYF. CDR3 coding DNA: TGCAGTGCTAGCGCGGGGGGGGCATATACAGATACGCAGTATTTT.

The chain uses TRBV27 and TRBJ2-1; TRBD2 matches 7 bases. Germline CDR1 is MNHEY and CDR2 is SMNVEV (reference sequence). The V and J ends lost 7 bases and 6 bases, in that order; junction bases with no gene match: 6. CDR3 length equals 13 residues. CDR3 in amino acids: CASTSTSRNEQFF. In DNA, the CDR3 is TGTGCCAGCACCTCGACTAGCCGCAATGAGCAGTTCTTC.

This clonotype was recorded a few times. The CDR3 DNA sequence: TGTGCCACCGGACTAGCGGGGGTCCGGGAGCAGTTCTTC. Protein: CATGLAGVREQFF. This chain links TRBV24-1 with TRBJ2-1, with 13 bases aligning to TRBD2. V gave up 9 bases and J gave up 10 bases; unmatched junction bases: 5. CDR1 KGHDR and CDR2 SFDVKD come from the germline V gene. The CDR3 consists of 13 residues.

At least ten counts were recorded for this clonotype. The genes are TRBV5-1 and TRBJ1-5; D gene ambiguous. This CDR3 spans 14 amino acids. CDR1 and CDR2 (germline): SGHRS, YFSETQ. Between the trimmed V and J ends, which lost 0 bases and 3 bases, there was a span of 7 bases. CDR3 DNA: TGCGCCAGCAGCTTGGAGGGAATCAATCAGCCCCAGCATTTT. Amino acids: CASSLEGINQPQHF.

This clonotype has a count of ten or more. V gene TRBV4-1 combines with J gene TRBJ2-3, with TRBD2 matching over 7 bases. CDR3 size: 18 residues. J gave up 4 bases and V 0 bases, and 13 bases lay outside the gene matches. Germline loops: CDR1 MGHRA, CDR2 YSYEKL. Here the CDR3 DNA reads TGCGCCAGCAGCCAAGAAGGGGAGGGGCGAGGCTCGGCAGATACGCAGTATTTT. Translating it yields CASSQEGEGRGSADTQYF.

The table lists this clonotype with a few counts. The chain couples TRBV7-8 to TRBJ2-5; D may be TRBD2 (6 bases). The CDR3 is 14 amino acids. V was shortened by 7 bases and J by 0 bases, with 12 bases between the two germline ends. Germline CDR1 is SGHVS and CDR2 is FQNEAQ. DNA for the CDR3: TGTGCCAGCAAACCAGGGAGGCACCAAGAGACCCAGTACTTC. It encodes CASKPGRHQETQYF.

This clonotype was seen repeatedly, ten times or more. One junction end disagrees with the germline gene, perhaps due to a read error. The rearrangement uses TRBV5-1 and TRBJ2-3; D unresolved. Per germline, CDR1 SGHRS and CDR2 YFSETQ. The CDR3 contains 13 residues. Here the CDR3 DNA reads TGTGCCAGCAGCCTGGAACGCACAGATACGCAGTATTTT. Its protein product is CASSLERTDTQYF.